This T cell receptor beta chain was found in a study of T-cell memory formation after mild COVID-19. 5'RACE with constant-segment primers built TCRalpha and TCRbeta cDNA libraries with UMIs. TCRdb reanalysed the 5' RACE reads using MiXCR and keeps one entry per CDR3 protein. The sample lists 300,000 or so distinct CDR3 sequences; under 20% were seen once. The germline V gene has CDR1 LNHNV and CDR2 YYDKDF (reference sequence). Trimming took 0 bases from V and 12 from J, leaving 9 bases between them. This CDR3 is built from 12 residues. The rearrangement links TRBV15 to TRBJ1-5, with no clear D. Sequenced input: PBMCs or a T cell subset sorted from them (not recorded which). The source is a man younger than 35 who had mild COVID-19 (a few samples of this study predate the infection). Cell type and time point are not known. CDR3 amino acids: CATSRDSGNQHF. For the CDR3, the DNA is TGTGCCACCAGCAGAGATTCGGGCAACCAGCATTTT.